This TCR beta chain is drawn from a study of control samples from healthy donors and cancer patients (dated by TCRdb to the early 2020s). The CDR3 runs 13 amino acids, cysteine and phenylalanine included. Only the CDR3 region is kept as DNA, spanning 39 bases read in frame from base 1. For this clone: Its target antigen remains unknown. No much larger clone is present one base from it, and per-base qualities are unavailable.

The receptor library was made with the immunoSEQ multiplex PCR assay. TCRdb mirrors the immuneACCESS table, restricted to in-frame sequences. Some clones are absent from its copies; in checked studies, under half trace to an unresolved V gene, and the reason for the others is unknown. Here the sample has some 150,000 clones; roughly 94% occur a single time. 12% to 15% of the sample belongs to the ten largest clones. Sequenced input: PBMCs. The sequence joins TRBV7-5 to TRBJ2-7; TRBD1 is the table's D call and was not checked against the DNA. TRBV7-5 is assigned pseudogene status. This receptor was taken from a man aged 55 to 70 with colorectal cancer. The CDR3 reads as follows: CARSLDSSYEQYF. The DNA sequence reads TGTGCCAGAAGTCTTGACAGCTCCTACGAGCAGTACTTC.